This T cell receptor (beta chain) originates from a study of OX40 agonist ivuxolimab in advanced cancers. Across the whole study: While on treatment, patients had intravenous ivuxolimab at 0.01 to 10 mg/kg every 2 weeks. Dose-escalation patients' cancers were hepatocellular carcinoma, melanoma, renal cell or head and neck cancer. General study points: Patients who responded partially at 0.1-3.0 mg/kg showed clonal expansion ranking among the lowest.

The sampling schedule covered blood at baseline, cycle 4 day 1, and cycle 7 day 1. Of note for this clone: As yet, its antigen is unknown.

Generated by immunoSEQ multiplex PCR, the TCRdb table keeps only in-frame clones and is missing some. The sample has tens of thousands of clones, approximately 86% seen once. Germline-derived CDR1 and CDR2 are SNHLY and FYNNEI. V gave up 6 bases and J gave up 7 bases; unmatched junction bases: 5. This CDR3 spans 14 amino acids. Here the sequenced sample was CD4+ or CD8+ T cells sorted from blood, taken in a trial of the OX40 agonist ivuxolimab. V usage is TRBV2 and J usage is TRBJ2-1; 11 bases fit TRBD2. The origin of this receptor is an adult with an advanced solid tumor such as melanoma, head and neck, liver or kidney cancer. CDR3 sequence (DNA): TGTGCCAGCAGGCCGGGACTAGCGGTTAATGAGCAGTTCTTC. It specifies CASRPGLAVNEQFF.